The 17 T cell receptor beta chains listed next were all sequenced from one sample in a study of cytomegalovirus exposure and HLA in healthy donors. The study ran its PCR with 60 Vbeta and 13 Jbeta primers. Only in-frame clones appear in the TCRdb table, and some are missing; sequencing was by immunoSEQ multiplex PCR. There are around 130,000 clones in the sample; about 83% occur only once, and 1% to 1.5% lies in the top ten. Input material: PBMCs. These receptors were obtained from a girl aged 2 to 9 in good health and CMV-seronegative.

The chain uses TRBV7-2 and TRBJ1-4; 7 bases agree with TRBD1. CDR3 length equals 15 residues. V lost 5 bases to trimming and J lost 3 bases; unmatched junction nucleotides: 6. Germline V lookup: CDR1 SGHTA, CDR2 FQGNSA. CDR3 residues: CASSGWGTANEKLFF. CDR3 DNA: TGTGCCAGCAGCGGGTGGGGGACAGCTAATGAAAAACTGTTTTTT.

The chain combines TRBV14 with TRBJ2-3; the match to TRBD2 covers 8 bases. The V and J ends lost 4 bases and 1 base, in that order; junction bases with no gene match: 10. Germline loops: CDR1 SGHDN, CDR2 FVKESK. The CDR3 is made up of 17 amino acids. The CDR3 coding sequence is TGTGCCAGCAGCCCCCTGGGACTAGTGCCCGGCACAGATACGCAGTATTTT. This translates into CASSPLGLVPGTDTQYF.

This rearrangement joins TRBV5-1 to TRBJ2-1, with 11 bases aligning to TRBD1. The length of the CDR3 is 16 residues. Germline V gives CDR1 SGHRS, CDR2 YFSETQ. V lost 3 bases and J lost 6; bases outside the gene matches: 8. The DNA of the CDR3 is TGCGCCAGCAGCTGGGCAACCGGGACAGGGGGCAATGAGCAGTTCTTC. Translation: CASSWATGTGGNEQFF.

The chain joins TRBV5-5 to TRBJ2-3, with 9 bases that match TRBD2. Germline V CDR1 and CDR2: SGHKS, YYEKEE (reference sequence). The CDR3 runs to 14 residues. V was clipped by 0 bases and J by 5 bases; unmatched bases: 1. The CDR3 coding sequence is TGTGCCAGCAGCTTGGCAGCGGGAGGAGATACGCAGTATTTT. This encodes CASSLAAGGDTQYF.

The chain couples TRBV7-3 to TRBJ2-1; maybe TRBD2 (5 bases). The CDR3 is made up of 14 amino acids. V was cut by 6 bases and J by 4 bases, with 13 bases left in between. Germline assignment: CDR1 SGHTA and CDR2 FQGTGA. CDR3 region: CASSIGLGYNEQFF. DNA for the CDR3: TGTGCCAGCAGTATCGGACTGGGTTACAATGAGCAGTTCTTC.

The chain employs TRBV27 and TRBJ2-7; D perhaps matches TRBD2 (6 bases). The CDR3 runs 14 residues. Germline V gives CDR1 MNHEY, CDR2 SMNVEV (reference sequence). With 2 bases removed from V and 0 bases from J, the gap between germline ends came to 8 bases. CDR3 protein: CASSLAGLSYEQYF. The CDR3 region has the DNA TGTGCCAGCAGTTTAGCGGGACTCTCCTACGAGCAGTACTTC.

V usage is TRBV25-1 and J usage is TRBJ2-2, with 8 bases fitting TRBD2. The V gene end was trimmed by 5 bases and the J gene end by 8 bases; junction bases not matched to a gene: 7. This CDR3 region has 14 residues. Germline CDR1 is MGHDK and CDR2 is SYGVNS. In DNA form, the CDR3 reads TGTGCCAGCAGTACGGGAGGGAGCCGTGGGGAGCTGTTTTTT. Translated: CASSTGGSRGELFF.

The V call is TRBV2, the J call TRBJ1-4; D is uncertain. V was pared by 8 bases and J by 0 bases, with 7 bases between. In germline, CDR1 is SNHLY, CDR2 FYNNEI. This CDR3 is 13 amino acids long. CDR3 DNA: TGTGCCAGCTTCAAAACAACTAATGAAAAACTGTTTTTT. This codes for CASFKTTNEKLFF.

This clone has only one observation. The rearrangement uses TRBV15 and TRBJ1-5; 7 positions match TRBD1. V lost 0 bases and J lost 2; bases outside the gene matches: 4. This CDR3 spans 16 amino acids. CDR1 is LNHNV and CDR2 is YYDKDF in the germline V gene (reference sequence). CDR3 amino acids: CATSRDLGTGNQPQHF. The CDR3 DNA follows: TGTGCCACCAGCAGAGATCTGGGGACAGGCAATCAGCCCCAGCATTTT.

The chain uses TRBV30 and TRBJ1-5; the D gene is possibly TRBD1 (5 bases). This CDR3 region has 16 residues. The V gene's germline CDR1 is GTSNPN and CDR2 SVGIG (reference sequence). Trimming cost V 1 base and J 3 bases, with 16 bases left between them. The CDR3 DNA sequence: TGTGCCTGGAGTGCCCCTCGAGACAGATTCAATCAGCCCCAGCATTTT. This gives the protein CAWSAPRDRFNQPQHF.

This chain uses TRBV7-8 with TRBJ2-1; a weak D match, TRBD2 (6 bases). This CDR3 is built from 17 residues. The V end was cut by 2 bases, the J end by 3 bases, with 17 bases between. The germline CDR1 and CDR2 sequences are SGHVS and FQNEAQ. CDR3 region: CASSLKQVAVNYNEQFF. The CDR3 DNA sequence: TGTGCCAGCAGCTTAAAACAGGTAGCGGTTAACTACAATGAGCAGTTCTTC.

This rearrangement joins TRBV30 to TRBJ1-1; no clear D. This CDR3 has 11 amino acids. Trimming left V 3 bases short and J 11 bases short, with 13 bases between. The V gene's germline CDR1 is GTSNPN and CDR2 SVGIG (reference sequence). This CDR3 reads CAWSPGFRAFF. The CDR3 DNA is TGTGCCTGGAGCCCGGGTTTTCGGGCTTTCTTT. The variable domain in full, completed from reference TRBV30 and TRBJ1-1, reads SQTIHQWPATLVQPVGSPLSLECTVEGTSNPNLYWYRQAAGRGLQLLFYSVGIGQISSEVPQNLSASRPQDRQFILSSKKLLLSDSGFYLCAWSPGFRAFFGQGTRLTVV.

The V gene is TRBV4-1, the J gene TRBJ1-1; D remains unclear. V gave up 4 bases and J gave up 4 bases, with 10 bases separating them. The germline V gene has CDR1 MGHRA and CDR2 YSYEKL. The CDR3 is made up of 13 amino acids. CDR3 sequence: CASSLGGSTEAFF. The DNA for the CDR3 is TGCGCCAGCAGCCTGGGAGGTAGCACTGAAGCTTTCTTT.

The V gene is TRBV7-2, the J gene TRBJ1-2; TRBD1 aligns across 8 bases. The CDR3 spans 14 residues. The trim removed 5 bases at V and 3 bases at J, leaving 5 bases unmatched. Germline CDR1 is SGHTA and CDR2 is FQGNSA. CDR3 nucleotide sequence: TGTGCCAGCAGCCGAACAGGGGGTGACTATGGCTACACCTTC. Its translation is CASSRTGGDYGYTF.

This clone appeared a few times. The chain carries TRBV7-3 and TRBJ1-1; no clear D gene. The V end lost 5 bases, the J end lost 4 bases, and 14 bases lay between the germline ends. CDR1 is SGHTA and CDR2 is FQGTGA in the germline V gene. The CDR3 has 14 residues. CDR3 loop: CASSLSEGFTEAFF. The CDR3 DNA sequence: TGTGCCAGCAGCCTAAGTGAGGGTTTCACTGAAGCTTTCTTT.

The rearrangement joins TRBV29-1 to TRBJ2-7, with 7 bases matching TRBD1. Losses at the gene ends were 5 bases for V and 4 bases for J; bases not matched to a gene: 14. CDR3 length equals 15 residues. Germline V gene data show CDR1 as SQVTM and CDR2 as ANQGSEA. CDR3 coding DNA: TGCAGCGTTCACGAAGGGGGCCTCGGGCATTACGAGCAGTACTTC. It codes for CSVHEGGLGHYEQYF.

Here the CDR3 DNA reads TGTGCCAACCGCTGGGGGCAGAACACAGATACGCAGTATTTT. This gives the protein CANRWGQNTDTQYF. This chain connects TRBV6-1 to TRBJ2-3, with D tentatively TRBD1 (6 bases). The CDR3 totals 14 residues. V lost 10 bases and J 2 bases, leaving 16 bases between the germline ends. Germline CDR1 is MNHNS and CDR2 is SASEGT.